This T cell receptor (beta chain) was profiled in a study of human T cells and chemical hapten exposure (dated by TCRdb to the early 2020s). For the study in its entirety: Libraries were pooled for sequencing, and variation in per-sample TCR yields was attributed mainly to small differences in library volumes within the pool. The study tracked peripheral blood TCR repertoire changes in vivo during primary and secondary sensitization to the hapten diphenylcyclopropenone (DPC) in alopecia patients. For every blood RNA sample, sequencing covered both the TCR alpha and TCR beta chains.

To prepare the library, RACE was applied. Sequencer: NextSeq 500. During library preparation, unique molecular identifiers were attached to individual cDNA molecules so that TCRs could be counted in a quantitative, reproducible way. As for the authors' bioinformatics: Samples had a median of about 96,000 TCRs, with a range from about 23,224 to 750,000. The Decombinator software suite was used to annotate the V, J and CDR3 of the TCR reads. To make PS versus PT1 abundance plots, every sample was subsampled to the same number of TCRs (28,000). Expanded TCRs were defined as absent before sensitization and observed at least eight times at the 2-week time point. TCRdb ran its own pipeline on the public reads, namely fastp trimming at Q25 and MiXCR clone calling, and kept in-frame beta chains. Rows matching on CDR3 protein sequence are summarized as one entry with the most common DNA and genes. What appears here as the V and J calls and clone size reflects TCRdb's work, not the paper's. The sample table records some 93,000 distinct CDR3 sequences; around 9% of these occur just once. The ten largest clones represent about 3.1% of the sample.

To note about this clonotype: Its target antigen remains unknown. It has no much larger one-base neighbor in the sample; base qualities were not kept.

Study-wide findings and limitations: DPC sensitization did not change how many TCRs were above 1 in 1000 frequency, and no evidence was found of alterations in global repertoire structure. Repeated subsampling changed both the strength of the expansion versus patch-test correlation and the threshold at which the correlation became significant.

The time point label corresponds to: healthy volunteer bleed at 2 weeks. Total RNA was extracted from unfractionated whole blood that had been collected in Tempus Blood RNA tubes. As TCR sequencing controls, about 5 healthy volunteers were used, with blood taken at day 0, 2 weeks and 6 weeks. Relative to germline, V is 2 bases shorter and J is 5 bases shorter, with 9 bases between their ends. From the cysteine through the phenylalanine, the CDR3 covers 14 amino acids. CDR3 DNA only is kept here, 42 bases in frame from base 1. For CDR1 and CDR2, the germline V gene (reference sequence) lists MNHNY and SVGAGI.

The source of this sequence is a female donor in good health. Some clones in this sample may be carry-over from other donors' samples. The sequencing input was whole blood. Here the chain combines TRBV6-6 and TRBJ2-2; the D gene remains uncertain. The encoded CDR3 is CASSYRSETGELFF. The DNA sequence follows: TGTGCCAGCAGTTACCGGAGCGAGACCGGGGAGCTGTTTTTT.